This paragraph reports one TCR beta chain. Its binding antigen is unknown. One base away there is no much larger clone; base qualities are not given. The entry originates in a study of cytomegalovirus exposure and HLA in healthy donors (dated by TCRdb to about 2017). About the investigation overall: An earlier analysis of some 550 of the donors reported 250 to 300 Gb of sequence data and 117 million unique TCR beta sequences from 150 million to 200 million T cells. An early release covering roughly 600 HLA-typed donors comprised roughly 300 gigabases of sequencing data and tens of millions of unique TCR sequences. Among the roughly 400 genotyped donors, 81% belonged to the genetic ancestry cluster associated with self-reported Caucasian donors. The study aimed to test whether signatures of past pathogen exposure could be identified by cataloging public T cell receptors. The T cell repertoires of some 700 subjects were profiled by immunosequencing and related to cytomegalovirus serostatus. Besides the first cohort of approximately 710 subjects, a separate validation cohort made up of 95 to 150 different subjects was used. To predict cytomegalovirus infection status, the study combined high-throughput TCR immunosequencing, statistical association of individual TCRs with disease status, and machine learning. A later analysis re-examined previously published TCR beta repertoires from more than 600 donors and added high-resolution HLA genotyping to investigate patterns of TCR occurrence. The later analysis used no new phenotypic data to find candidate immune exposures, relying instead on TCR beta sequences and their occurrence across donors. An earlier analysis of approximately 500 of the donors applied high-throughput TCR beta sequencing to assess whether each TCR beta V gene segment acted as functional or pseudogenic. Alongside the repertoire data, information on donor age, sex, ethnicity and CMV serostatus was compiled. A later genetic analysis used genome-wide SNP genotypes for about three fifths of the roughly 700 donors, treating that subset as a discovery cohort. All discovery cohort repertoires had been generated using a single sequencing platform. HLA typing included class I and class II loci at four-digit resolution. Typing coverage varied by locus: roughly 620-640 donors for A, B, C, DRB1 and DQB1; more than 500 for DQA1; about 570 for DPA1; 450 to 480 for DPB1. Because of strong linkage in the cohort, four or five DR-DQ haplotypes were treated as single units for association and clustering. On average, over 200,000 unique TCR beta nucleotide sequences were sequenced per donor among more than 350 genotyped donors of the cohort, with 15% to 20% of those sequences being non-productive. Points the paper makes about the study in general: Immune exposure information for the cohort was limited to CMV serostatus. Because counts were too low, about 15 rarely observed V segments, including chromosome 9 orphons, were left out of the earlier analysis of some 600 of the donors. A later analysis reported that several top co-occurrence clusters appeared linked to parvovirus B19, influenza, CMV and Epstein-Barr virus. A further reported finding was that TCR beta sequences accurately predicted the HLA-A and HLA-B alleles for most subjects in the first cohort. In a later genetic analysis, a missense DCLRE1C variant was associated with V-gene and J-gene trimming of TCR beta chains, and the association was replicated in an independent cohort. Some IMGT-functional V segments, including TRBV6-2 and TRBV6-3, could not be distinguished by the 87-base-pair reads and were therefore excluded. Linkage disequilibrium might explain the correlated functional status among segregating V segments, but an unknown experimental factor could not be ruled out. A later analysis associated 15,000 to 20,000 TCR beta sequences with specific HLA alleles at a false discovery rate of 0.05. Cytomegalovirus status was reported to be diagnosed by the classifier with high specificity and sensitivity in both the original and validation cohorts. A few of the identified cytomegalovirus-associated TCR beta chains were confirmed in vitro to be specific for cytomegalovirus antigens. In a later analysis, most CMV-associated TCR beta chains were found to appear HLA-restricted, with HLA associations seemingly driven largely by CMV exposure. A later analysis found that TCR association rates varied across HLA loci, with DRB1 alleles showing the most associated TCRs and HLA-C alleles the fewest. In an earlier analysis of about 600 of the donors, most TCR beta V segments appeared in productive rearrangements about 87% or about 30% of the time, broadly matching IMGT annotations. Assigning TCR associations to individual alleles was difficult when HLA alleles, especially DR and DQ, strongly co-occurred. While some public TCRs were present in many individuals, most TCR sequences turned up only very rarely across donors. HLA typing was unavailable for some donors at each locus, so association tests used only the typed subset. A later genetic analysis reported fewer N-insertions in productive TCRs among donors in an Asian-associated ancestry cluster than the roughly 670-donor mean. Only TCR beta chains were sequenced in this cohort, and the absence of alpha or paired-chain data limited detectable features. In a later analysis, HLA-associated TCR beta chains were found to be more clonally expanded and to have lower generation probabilities than equally common non-associated chains. It was suggested by the authors that the approach could potentially be generalized to other disease states and immunological phenotypes. The sequencing pipeline was judged likely to have produced a cluster of highly shared sequence variants as a technical artifact. A total of about 150 TCR beta chains were listed by the study as associated with cytomegalovirus. The presence/absence analyses assumed that sequencing depth was roughly uniform across donors, and that assumption may not be true.

Preparation of the library involved the immunoSEQ multiplex PCR assay. For the multiplex PCR, a mixture combining 60 forward primers for TCR Vbeta segments and 13 reverse primers for TCR Jbeta segments was used. A multiplex PCR assay on genomic DNA amplified the CDR3 region of rearranged TCR beta genes. On the Illumina HiSeq System, the amplified TCR beta libraries were sequenced as 87-base-pair reads. The study's own analysis went as follows. Across the roughly 670 repertoires, a later analysis counted tens of millions of unique TCR beta chains, roughly 11 million of which were shared by at least two donors. Raw reads were error-corrected and collapsed into unique sequences by a nearest-neighbor algorithm in which closely related sequences were merged to remove PCR and sequencing errors. V, D and J gene segments were assigned by aligning CDR3 sequences to IMGT reference sequences. Each retained sequence needed at least a six-nucleotide match to both a V gene segment and a J gene segment. A rearrangement counted as productive if the CDR3 had no stop codons and remained in frame with V and J, and every other rearrangement counted as non-productive. Following IMGT convention, CDR3 was defined as the stretch from the second conserved V-encoded cysteine to the conserved J-encoded phenylalanine. Sequences without an unambiguous match to a single V gene segment were excluded from the earlier analysis of about 640 of the donors. An earlier analysis of 587 of the donors classified V segments as functional when productive rearrangements were above 56.7% and as segregating when the standard deviation between donors was above 5%. A statistical classification framework was built for diagnosing cytomegalovirus status from the catalog of TCR beta chain sequences. V and J gene assignment, in a later analysis, came from comparing TCR nucleotide sequences with IMGT/GENE-DB human TR gene sequences. In a later analysis, CDR3 sequences and most-parsimonious VDJ recombination scenarios were assigned using the TCRdist pipeline. A later analysis defined each TCR beta chain by its CDR3 amino acid sequence plus V-gene family, and excluded reads lacking a unique V-gene family. In a later analysis, approximately 590 highly shared, low-generation-probability nucleotide sequences were removed to address suspected cross-contamination and a sequencing artifact. A later analysis calculated a clonal expansion index for each public chain from normalized within-repertoire ranks of inferred template counts. Generation probabilities in a later analysis came from a VDJ recombination model fitted to out-of-frame rearrangements, and those results were checked against IGoR. Hypergeometric tests were used in a later analysis to score TCR-TCR, TCR-HLA and TCR-CMV co-occurrence, with a repertoire-size bias correction applied to the TCR pairs. In a later analysis, false discovery rates were estimated by permuting HLA or CMV assignments 20 times. In a later analysis, co-occurring TCRs were grouped using DBSCAN, and TCRdist sequence similarity was added for clustering within HLA-allele-positive subsets. Repertoires with fewer than 30,000 or more than 120,000 public chains, plus five repertoires with anomalous nucleotide sharing, were excluded from co-occurrence clustering. Not all clones reach the TCRdb copy of this immuneACCESS table, which keeps in-frame sequences only. Checked studies attribute under half of the gap to unresolved V genes and leave the rest unexplained. V and J calls and clone size are copied from that table; D and trimming were computed from the DNA. The sample table shows approximately 150,000 clones, and over 60% are seen once. In total, the top ten clones hold 2.8% of the sample.

CDR1 and CDR2 are read off the germline V gene as SGHVS and FQNEAQ. V gives up 2 bases and J gives up 5 bases, and the segment between their germline ends measures 10 bases. Measured from the cysteine to the phenylalanine, the CDR3 is 14 residues long. Only the CDR3 region is kept as DNA, spanning 42 bases read in frame from base 1. The cohort comprised several hundred healthy bone marrow donors. At the time of sampling, all cohort members were nominally healthy, though unrecorded immune exposures were likely present. The donor was CMV seronegative and belonged to the group of 350 to 400 seronegative cohort members. A peripheral blood sample was collected from each donor, and TCR beta sequencing was performed on peripheral blood mononuclear cells. Genomic DNA was extracted from the blood cell samples with the Qiagen DNeasy Blood Extraction Kit.

The chain was built from TRBV7-8 and TRBJ2-4, with the D gene call left open. This sequence was found in a woman in her 30s in good health and CMV-seronegative. The specimen sequenced was PBMCs. The CDR3: CASSLSRAQNIQYF. The sequenced DNA is TGTGCCAGCAGCTTATCTCGCGCCCAAAACATTCAGTACTTC.